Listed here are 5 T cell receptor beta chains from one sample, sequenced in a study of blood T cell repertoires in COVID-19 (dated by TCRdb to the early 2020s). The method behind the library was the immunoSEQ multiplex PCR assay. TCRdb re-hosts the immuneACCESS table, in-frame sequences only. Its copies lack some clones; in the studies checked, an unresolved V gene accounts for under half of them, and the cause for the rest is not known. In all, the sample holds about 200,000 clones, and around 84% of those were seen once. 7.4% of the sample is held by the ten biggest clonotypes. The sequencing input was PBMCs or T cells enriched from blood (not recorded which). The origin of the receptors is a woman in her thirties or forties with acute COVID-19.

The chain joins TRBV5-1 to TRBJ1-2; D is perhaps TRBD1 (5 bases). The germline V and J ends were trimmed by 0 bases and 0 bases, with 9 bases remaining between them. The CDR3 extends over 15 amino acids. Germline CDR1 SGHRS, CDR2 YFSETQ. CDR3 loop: CASSLDGGANYGYTF. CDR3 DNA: TGCGCCAGCAGCTTGGATGGGGGGGCTAACTATGGCTACACCTTC.

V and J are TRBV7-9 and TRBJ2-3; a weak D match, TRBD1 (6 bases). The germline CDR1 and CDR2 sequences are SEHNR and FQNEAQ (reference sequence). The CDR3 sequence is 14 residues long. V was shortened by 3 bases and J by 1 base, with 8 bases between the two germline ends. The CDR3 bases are TGTGCCAGCAGCTTGACAGGCCGCACAGATACGCAGTATTTT. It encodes CASSLTGRTDTQYF.

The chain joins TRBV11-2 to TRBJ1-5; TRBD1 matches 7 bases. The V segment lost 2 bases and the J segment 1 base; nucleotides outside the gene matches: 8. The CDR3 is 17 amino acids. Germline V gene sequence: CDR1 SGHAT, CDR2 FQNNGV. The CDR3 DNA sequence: TGTGCCAGCAGCTTATATACAGGGGTGAGGAGCAATCAGCCCCAGCATTTT. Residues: CASSLYTGVRSNQPQHF.

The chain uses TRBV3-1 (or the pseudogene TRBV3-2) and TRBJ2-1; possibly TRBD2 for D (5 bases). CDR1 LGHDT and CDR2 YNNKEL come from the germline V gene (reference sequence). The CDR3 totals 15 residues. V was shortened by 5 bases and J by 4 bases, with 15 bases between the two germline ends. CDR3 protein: CASSSPRQRYNEQFF. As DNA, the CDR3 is TGTGCCAGCAGCTCCCCAAGGCAGCGGTACAATGAGCAGTTCTTC.

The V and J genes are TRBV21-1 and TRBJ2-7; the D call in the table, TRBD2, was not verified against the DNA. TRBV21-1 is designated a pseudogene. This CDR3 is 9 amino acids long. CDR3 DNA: TGTGCCAGCAGCAAAAATAGAGGCTTC. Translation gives CASSKNRGF.